These T cell receptor beta chains were read from a single sample in a study of persistence of HIV-infected CD4 T cells. Antigens for these TCRs are unknown. The data were produced by immunoSEQ multiplex PCR, yet TCRdb's version contains in-frame clones alone and is incomplete. The sample records some 16,000 clones, around three fifths being singletons. Sample: CD4+ T cells sorted from PBMCs after approximately 19-hour stimulation, taken from a patient who received antiretroviral therapy. The receptors were sampled from an adult woman with HIV who was CMV-seropositive. CDR3s include the opening cysteine and the closing phenylalanine or tryptophan. A D gene is named only where the DNA matches it firmly. Size values are once, few and many counts, or a class for expanded clones, and some rows have none.

TRBJ2-6 TRBD1 18 NA TRBV18 CATSDRQGLVSGANVLTF TGTGCCACCTCGGACCGACAGGGCCTCGTCTCTGGGGCCAACGTCCTGACTTTC
TRBJ2-5 NA 15 NA TRBV5-1 CASSLVPARRETQYF TGCGCCAGCAGCTTGGTCCCGGCGAGACGGGAGACCCAGTACTTC
TRBJ1-4 NA 14 NA TRBV12-5 CASGLSSVIEKLFF TGTGCTAGTGGTTTGTCCTCAGTGATTGAAAAACTGTTTTTT
TRBJ1-1 TRBD1 15 few TRBV6-5 CASRGQGWRNTEAFF TGTGCCAGCAGGGGACAGGGATGGAGGAACACTGAAGCTTTCTTT
TRBJ1-1 NA 13 few TRBV29-1 CSLRGATNTEAFF TGCAGCCTCCGGGGGGCAACAAACACTGAAGCTTTCTTT
TRBJ1-1 TRBD1 15 few TRBV7-2 CASSLGGQGTYEAFF TGTGCCAGCAGCCTGGGAGGACAGGGAACCTATGAAGCTTTCTTT
TRBJ1-1 TRBD1 14 NA TRBV11-3 CASSLGGDSTEAFF TGTGCCAGCAGCTTAGGGGGGGACAGCACTGAAGCTTTCTTT
TRBJ2-3 TRBD2 15 NA TRBV6-5 CASSLAGAPTDTQYF TGTGCCAGCAGCCTAGCGGGGGCTCCCACAGATACGCAGTATTTT
TRBJ1-1 NA 12 NA TRBV6-5 CASRQGRTEAFF TGTGCCAGCAGACAGGGTCGGACTGAAGCTTTCTTT
TRBJ2-1 TRBD2 17 NA TRBV3-1/TRBV3-2 CASSPLSTGGSYNEQFF TGTGCCAGCAGCCCGCTATCTACGGGGGGATCCTACAATGAGCAGTTCTTC
TRBJ1-1 NA 13 NA TRBV3-1/TRBV3-2 CASSVRQNTEAFF TGTGCCAGCTCGGTTCGGCAGAACACTGAAGCTTTCTTT
TRBJ1-2 NA 14 NA TRBV9 CASSVDGVEGTYTF TGTGCCAGCAGCGTAGATGGCGTCGAAGGGACCTACACCTTC
TRBJ2-5 TRBD2 15 NA TRBV6-5 CASRAQTSSGQTQYF TGTGCCAGCAGGGCACAAACCTCTAGCGGACAGACCCAGTACTTC
TRBJ1-2 NA 14 NA TRBV7-8 CASSLDTANYGYTF TGTGCCAGCAGCTTAGATACAGCCAATTATGGCTACACCTTC
TRBJ1-3 NA 14 NA TRBV6-5 CASSPKGLGNTIYF TGTGCCAGCAGTCCCAAGGGACTTGGAAACACCATATATTTT
TRBJ1-5 TRBD1 14 NA TRBV5-8 CASSVDRVHQPQHF TGTGCCAGCAGCGTAGACAGGGTACACCAGCCCCAGCATTTT
TRBJ1-2 NA 13 NA TRBV30 CASNRDSNYGYTF TGTGCCTCCAACAGAGACTCTAACTATGGCTACACCTTC
TRBJ2-1 NA 15 NA TRBV10-1 CASPFQGRRYNEQFF TGCGCCAGCCCGTTTCAGGGGCGGCGGTACAATGAGCAGTTCTTC
TRBJ2-1 NA 14 NA TRBV7-8 CASTRGPSRGEQFF TGTGCCAGCACCCGAGGACCCAGTCGGGGTGAGCAGTTCTTC
TRBJ2-1 NA 15 NA TRBV20-1 CSASISMSSYNEQFF TGCAGTGCTAGTATATCCATGAGCTCCTACAATGAGCAGTTCTTC
TRBJ1-4 TRBD1 15 NA TRBV5-1 CASSFSGGPNEKLFF TGCGCCAGCAGCTTTTCAGGGGGTCCTAATGAAAAACTGTTTTTT
TRBJ1-1 NA 12 once TRBV5-1 CASSSQGTEAFF TGCGCCAGCAGCTCCCAGGGAACTGAAGCTTTCTTT
TRBJ1-4 NA 15 NA TRBV5-6 CASSLGGIGDEKLFF TGTGCCAGCAGCTTGGGTGGGATTGGGGATGAAAAACTGTTTTTT
TRBJ1-2 NA 15 NA TRBV28 CASRTRRANNYGYTF TGTGCCAGCAGGACCCGGCGGGCAAATAACTATGGCTACACCTTC
TRBJ2-2 NA 15 NA TRBV7-2 CASSKGVLQTGELFF TGTGCCAGCAGCAAAGGGGTTTTACAGACCGGGGAGCTGTTTTTT
TRBJ2-2 NA 13 NA TRBV29-1 CSVRGANTGELFF TGCAGCGTTAGGGGGGCGAACACCGGGGAGCTGTTTTTT
TRBJ2-5 NA 14 NA TRBV6-5 CASSPQQGRGTQYF TGTGCCAGCAGTCCACAACAGGGGAGGGGGACCCAGTACTTC
TRBJ1-4 NA 15 NA TRBV11-2 CASSPNTGMGEKLFF TGTGCCAGCAGCCCCAACACAGGGATGGGGGAAAAACTGTTTTTT
TRBJ2-5 TRBD1 16 NA TRBV7-8 CASSQYGRGRRETQYF TGTGCCAGCAGCCAATACGGCAGGGGGCGACGAGAGACCCAGTACTTC
TRBJ2-7 NA 15 medium-sized TRBV5-1 CASSLEAGLTYEQYF TGCGCCAGCAGCTTGGAGGCAGGTCTTACCTACGAGCAGTACTTC
TRBJ1-2 TRBD1 16 NA TRBV7-3 CASSKTPGQGFLGYTF TGTGCCAGCAGCAAAACCCCCGGACAGGGTTTTTTGGGCTACACCTTC
TRBJ2-1 TRBD1 13 NA TRBV19 CASSSTGADEQFF TGTGCCAGTAGTAGCACAGGGGCGGATGAGCAGTTCTTC
TRBJ2-5 TRBD2 16 NA TRBV7-2 CASSSTPPGGLETQYF TGTGCCAGCAGCTCTACCCCCCCGGGGGGGTTAGAGACCCAGTACTTC
TRBJ2-5 NA 13 NA TRBV29-1 CSGYRTGQETQYF TGCAGCGGCTACAGGACGGGGCAAGAGACCCAGTACTTC
TRBJ1-2 NA 13 NA TRBV9 CASSVGADTSYTF TGTGCCAGCAGCGTAGGGGCAGATACTAGCTACACCTTC